This note documents a single TCR beta chain sequence. Antigen specificity is unknown. Samples underwent the assay at deep level. Using immunoSEQ multiplex PCR, the repertoire was profiled, and TCRdb retains in-frame clones only, with some absent. The sample consists of some 580,000 clones, about 97% of them appearing once. These data belong to a study of shared clonotypes between healthy human individuals. Study summary: CD8 memory received one plate per donor, CD8 naive two, CD4 memory three and CD4 naive three.

Every donor was a Caucasian adult from Nashville, Tennessee. Study results and limitations: The naive CD4 repertoires of a handful of donors were compared, and 5% to 6.5% of clonotypes were shared.

With 4 bases removed from V and 8 bases from J, the gap between germline ends came to 9 bases. The CDR3 is 12 amino acids. The germline CDR1 and CDR2 sequences are MDHEN and SYDVKM. Sequenced: naive CD4+ T cells sorted from blood. As to subset: CD45RA+ positively selected. This rearrangement joins TRBV28 to TRBJ2-1, with D hard to call. This TCR was recovered from a woman in her twenties or thirties in good health. The CDR3: CASSWARHEQFF. For the CDR3, the DNA is TGTGCCAGCAGTTGGGCGCGGCATGAGCAGTTCTTC.